This record looks at one T cell receptor (beta chain) sequence and its context. This sample is part of a study of patients and donors after allogeneic stem cell transplantation. Using its own MiXCR run on the RT-PCR reads, TCRdb lists one record per CDR3 protein. This sample carries about 410,000 distinct CDR3 sequences, roughly 16% of them seen once, and the ten largest clones take 7.2%. The receptor was derived from a human donor who was either an allogeneic HSCT recipient or a stem cell or donor lymphocyte infusion donor (not recorded which). It is not recorded whose cells these are; they may come from a transplant donor. The sequenced sample was blood, either unsorted or a sorted T cell fraction (not recorded which).

This CDR3 is CASRVGQGNTEAFF. CDR3 bases: TGTGCCAGCAGAGTAGGACAGGGAAACACTGAAGCTTTCTTT. This rearrangement joins TRBV4-2 to TRBJ1-1; 8 bases agree with TRBD1. The CDR3 covers 14 residues. CDR1 is LGHNA and CDR2 is YNFKEQ in the germline V gene. With V trimmed by 6 bases and J by 2 bases, 5 bases remained unmatched.